The 27 T cell receptor beta chains reported below all come from one sample, sequenced in a study of T cells in Graves' hyperthyroidism and ophthalmopathy (dated by TCRdb to about 2019). The library was generated by multiplex PCR. These reads were obtained on an Illumina HiSeq 2000. TCR beta CDR3 regions were amplified from RNA transcripts. For the first round of RT-PCR on the TCR CDR3, the HTBI primer set was used together with the Qiagen OneStep RT-PCR kit. TCRdb reran the public reads through fastp at Q25 and MiXCR, keeping productive beta chains. Records with the same CDR3 protein are collapsed into one entry carrying the most frequent genes and DNA. In this sample the table shows hundreds of thousands of distinct CDR3 sequences, under 25% of which occur a single time. The ten largest clones take up 34% of the sample. The sample taken for sequencing was blood. Receptors were obtained from a man aged 30-40 years with Graves' ophthalmopathy.

The V gene is TRBV10-3, the J gene TRBJ2-1, with TRBD2 matching over 8 bases. The V segment lost 4 bases and the J segment 0 bases; nucleotides outside the gene matches: 2. Per germline, CDR1 ENHRY and CDR2 SYGVKD. The CDR3 length is 15 residues. The CDR3 region has the DNA TGTGCCATCAGTGGGGGACTAGGCTCCTACAATGAGCAGTTCTTC. Translating it yields CAISGGLGSYNEQFF.

V is TRBV14 and J is TRBJ1-1; a weak D match, TRBD1 (5 bases). V was shortened by 0 bases and J by 0 bases, with 20 bases between the two germline ends. Germline values: CDR1 SGHDN, CDR2 FVKESK. The CDR3 consists of 19 residues. The CDR3 bases are TGTGCCAGCAGCCAAGATTCCTCAGCTTCGACAGCTCTGAACACTGAAGCTTTCTTT. Translating gives CASSQDSSASTALNTEAFF.

This clonotype was observed a few times. The chain carries TRBV7-6 and TRBJ2-2; 7 bases line up with TRBD2. Germline assignment: CDR1 SGHVS and CDR2 FNYEAQ. Trimming at V came to 2 bases and at J to 0 bases, leaving 3 bases not matched to a gene. The CDR3 runs 16 residues. This chain's CDR3 is CASSLWGGANTGELFF. In DNA, the CDR3 is TGTGCCAGCAGCTTATGGGGGGGGGCGAACACCGGGGAGCTGTTTTTT.

The genes are TRBV28 and TRBJ1-5; D is ambiguous. Trimming took 11 bases from V and 3 from J, leaving 14 bases between them. This CDR3 spans 13 amino acids. Germline CDR1 is MDHEN and CDR2 is SYDVKM. The CDR3 DNA reads as TGTGCCTGGAGCAAAGGGAACAATCAGCCCCAGCATTTT. Residues: CAWSKGNNQPQHF. The complete variable domain, with remaining parts taken from reference TRBV28 and TRBJ1-5, reads DVKVTQSSRYLVKRTGEKVFLECVQDMDHENMFWYRQDPGLGLRLIYFSYDVKMKEKGDIPEGYSVSREKKERFSLILESASTNQTSMYLCAWSKGNNQPQHFGDGTRLSIL.

This clonotype was found many times. This chain connects TRBV11-2 to TRBJ1-1; D gene uncertain. CDR1 and CDR2 from the germline V gene are SGHAT and FQNNGV. V dropped 0 bases and J dropped 0 bases, with 8 bases sitting between them. CDR3 size: 15 residues. The CDR3 nucleotides read TGTGCCAGCAGCTTAGATGTGGGCTTGAACACTGAAGCTTTCTTT. Translated: CASSLDVGLNTEAFF.

Only a few counts were recorded for this clonotype. V usage is TRBV28 and J usage is TRBJ1-5; no clear D gene. The length of the CDR3 is 12 residues. The germline V gene encodes CDR1 MDHEN and CDR2 SYDVKM. Trimming stripped 4 bases from V and 7 bases from J, with 8 bases between. This CDR3 reads CASSWEGQPQHF. CDR3 in DNA: TGTGCCAGCAGTTGGGAAGGACAGCCCCAGCATTTT.

This clonotype came up many times. The V gene is TRBV28, the J gene TRBJ2-3; the D gene is possibly TRBD1 (7 bases). This CDR3 has 18 residues. V shed 3 bases and J shed 4 bases, with 23 bases lying between them. Germline V lookup: CDR1 MDHEN, CDR2 SYDVKM. The CDR3 nucleotides read TGTGCCAGCAGTTTGTGGCAGGGGGACTCTTGGTCCGCAGATACGCAGTATTTT. As protein: CASSLWQGDSWSADTQYF.

This clonotype was picked up one time. The chain has TRBV20-1 and TRBJ2-1; D tentatively fits TRBD1 or TRBD2 (5 bases each). V was cut by 0 bases and J by 2 bases, with 11 bases left in between. CDR1 is DFQATT and CDR2 is SNEGSKA in the germline V gene (reference sequence). There are 15 residues in the CDR3. CDR3 amino acids: CSARDEGLAYNEQFF. The CDR3 nucleotides are TGCAGTGCTAGAGATGAGGGGCTGGCCTACAATGAGCAGTTCTTC.

This clonotype came up many times. The junction and the germline gene differ at one end; a read error may be behind it. The chain recombines TRBV20-1 with TRBJ2-7; the D is unclear. The CDR3 runs 14 residues. CDR1 and CDR2 (germline): DFQATT, SNEGSKA (reference sequence). This CDR3 reads CSARENRLLYEQYF. CDR3 coding DNA: TGCAGTGCCAGAGAGAACAGACTCCTTTACGAGCAGTACTTC.

The chain joins TRBV13 to TRBJ2-7, with 11 positions matching TRBD1. The germline gives CDR1 PRHDT, CDR2 FYEKMQ (reference sequence). This CDR3 has 14 amino acids. After removal of 5 bases from V and 3 bases from J, the junction contained 3 bases not matched to a gene. DNA of the CDR3: TGTGCCAGCAGCCATGGGACAGGGGGCTACGAGCAGTACTTC. This codes for CASSHGTGGYEQYF.

This chain uses TRBV24-1 with TRBJ2-5; 7 nucleotides align to TRBD2. V was pared by 3 bases and J by 4 bases, with 7 bases of the junction left unmatched. The CDR3 consists of 15 residues. Germline CDR1 reads KGHDR; CDR2 reads SFDVKD. CDR3 loop: CATSDLRESVETQYF. DNA for the CDR3: TGTGCCACCAGTGATCTGCGGGAGTCGGTAGAGACCCAGTACTTC.

The gene calls are TRBV6-1 and TRBJ2-3, with TRBD1 as a possible D gene (6 bases). The length of the CDR3 is 14 residues. Germline CDR1 reads MNHNS; CDR2 reads SASEGT. V lost 6 bases and J lost 1, with 11 bases in between. CDR3 nucleotides: TGTGCCAGCAGCCACGAGGGGGGCACAGATACGCAGTATTTT. Amino acids: CASSHEGGTDTQYF.

The sample holds a few counts of this clonotype. The V gene is TRBV3-2, the J gene TRBJ2-7; the table calls TRBD1, which could not be checked here. TRBV3-2 is an annotated pseudogene. There are 15 residues in the CDR3. This chain's CDR3 is CASSQEAGDNSEQYF. For the CDR3, the DNA is TGTGCCAGCAGCCAAGAAGCAGGGGATAACTCCGAGCAGTACTTC.

The chain employs TRBV28 and TRBJ2-3; D is tentatively TRBD1 or TRBD2 (5 bases each). The CDR3 totals 16 residues. Germline values: CDR1 MDHEN, CDR2 SYDVKM. Trimming shortened V by 1 base and J by 6 bases, and 17 bases separated the two germline ends. CDR3 sequence reads: CASSLSGTGVLDTQYF. CDR3 nucleotides: TGTGCCAGCAGTTTATCCGGGACCGGGGTACTTGATACGCAGTATTTT.

The CDR3 DNA follows: TGTGCCAGTACTGGACTAGCGGGAGAAGGGGGCTCCTACGAGCAGTACTTC. Translation: CASTGLAGEGGSYEQYF. This chain links TRBV19 with TRBJ2-7; the match to TRBD2 covers 13 bases. This CDR3 spans 17 amino acids. V lost 7 bases to trimming and J lost 0 bases; unmatched junction nucleotides: 9. Germline V lookup: CDR1 LNHDA, CDR2 SQIVND (reference sequence).

The V gene is TRBV27, the J gene TRBJ2-7, with a possible D match to TRBD2 (5 bases). The germline CDR1 and CDR2 sequences are MNHEY and SMNVEV (reference sequence). The CDR3 runs 15 residues. V shed 4 bases and J shed 3 bases, with 16 bases lying between them. In DNA form, the CDR3 reads TGTGCCAGCAGTTCATTCGGGGAGCGCATCTACGAGCAGTACTTC. This translates into CASSSFGERIYEQYF.

The chain carries TRBV28 and TRBJ2-3, with 10 bases aligning to TRBD2. In germline, CDR1 is MDHEN, CDR2 SYDVKM. J gave up 1 base and V 5 bases, and 3 bases lay outside the gene matches. The CDR3 spans 15 residues. Here the CDR3 reads CASSASGRGTDTQYF. CDR3 in DNA: TGTGCCAGCAGTGCCAGCGGGAGGGGCACAGATACGCAGTATTTT.

This clonotype was found many times. V usage is TRBV7-2 and J usage is TRBJ2-2, with 10 bases matching TRBD2. Germline CDR1 reads SGHTA; CDR2 reads FQGNSA. V trimming: 5 bases; J trimming: 7 bases; junction bases outside the gene matches: 4. The CDR3 runs to 14 residues. CDR3 sequence (DNA): TGTGCCAGCAGCCGGGGACTAGCGTTCGGGGAGCTGTTTTTT. Amino acid sequence: CASSRGLAFGELFF.

This clonotype was detected ten times or more. This chain joins TRBV2 and TRBJ2-7; the D is unclear. The CDR3 has 13 residues. CDR1 and CDR2 (germline): SNHLY, FYNNEI. Trimming removed 2 bases at V and 3 bases at J, with 8 bases between. For the CDR3, the DNA is TGTGCCAGCAGTGAACGGCTAAACTACGAGCAGTACTTC. The encoded protein is CASSERLNYEQYF.

The chain recombines TRBV10-3 with TRBJ1-6, with TRBD1 identical over 7 bases. The CDR3 runs 13 residues. Germline-derived CDR1 and CDR2 are ENHRY and SYGVKD. The V segment lost 8 bases and the J segment 4 bases; nucleotides outside the gene matches: 2. CDR3 DNA sequence: TGTGCCATCGGGACAGATTATAATTCACCCCTCCACTTT. As protein: CAIGTDYNSPLHF.

This clonotype was seen ten or more times. The chain is built from TRBV27 and TRBJ2-7, with TRBD2 matching 8 bases. The J segment lost 0 bases and the V segment lost 0 bases, leaving 1 base of the junction unmatched. CDR3 length equals 15 residues. The V gene's germline CDR1 is MNHEY and CDR2 SMNVEV (reference sequence). The CDR3 DNA follows: TGTGCCAGCAGTTTATCGACTAGCGACTCCTACGAGCAGTACTTC. Encoded protein: CASSLSTSDSYEQYF.

Comments on this clonotype: At one end the junction does not follow the germline gene, possibly because of a read error. The CDR3 nucleotides are TGTGCCAGCGGTATAGGGCCCTATGAGCAGTACTTC. Residues: CASGIGPYEQYF. J is TRBJ2-7 and V is TRBV6-2 or TRBV6-3; D is undetermined. CDR3 length: 12 residues. Germline loops: CDR1 MNHEY, CDR2 SVGEGT.

This clonotype came up a few times. The chain has TRBV11-2 and TRBJ1-6, with D hard to call. CDR3 size: 17 residues. Trimming took off 2 bases at V and 3 bases at J, with 14 bases between the two ends. Germline CDR1 SGHAT, CDR2 FQNNGV. CDR3 nucleotides: TGTGCCAGCAGCTTAACGGGATATGAGTTCTATAATTCACCCCTCCACTTT. This sequence encodes CASSLTGYEFYNSPLHF. Drawing the rest from reference TRBV11-2 and TRBJ1-6, the complete variable domain is EAGVAQSPRYKIIEKRQSVAFWCNPISGHATLYWYQQILGQGPKLLIQFQNNGVVDDSQLPKDRFSAERLKGVDSTLKIQPAKLEDSAVYLCASSLTGYEFYNSPLHFGNGTRLTVT.

The rearrangement uses TRBV6-2 or TRBV6-3 and TRBJ2-1; TRBD2 matches at 7 bases. The CDR3 covers 16 residues. CDR1 and CDR2 (germline): MNHEY, SVGEGT. With V trimmed by 0 bases and J by 3 bases, 5 bases remained unmatched. The CDR3 protein is CASSYSTASGYNEQFF. The CDR3 DNA reads TGTGCCAGCAGTTACTCGACGGCTAGCGGCTACAATGAGCAGTTCTTC.

This clonotype appeared many times. The gene calls are TRBV5-1 and TRBJ2-7, with D tentatively TRBD1 or TRBD2 (5 bases each). The V gene's germline CDR1 is SGHRS and CDR2 YFSETQ. The CDR3 length is 16 residues. V lost 0 bases and J 2 bases, leaving 15 bases between the germline ends. The DNA of the CDR3 is TGCGCCAGCAGCTTGGATTTCCGGGGCCTTACCTACGAGCAGTACTTC. It codes for CASSLDFRGLTYEQYF.

The chain couples TRBV28 to TRBJ2-1, with 7 bases identical to TRBD1. V lost 3 bases and J lost 10; bases outside the gene matches: 6. Germline loops: CDR1 MDHEN, CDR2 SYDVKM. The CDR3 extends over 13 amino acids. The CDR3 DNA reads as TGTGCCAGCAGTTTCGACAGGGATAGCGAGCAGTTCTTC. It is translated as CASSFDRDSEQFF.

This rearrangement joins TRBV9 to TRBJ1-2; the D is unclear. The CDR3 runs 14 residues. V was pared by 4 bases and J by 10 bases, with 20 bases between. The germline CDR1 and CDR2 sequences are SGDLS and YYNGEE. The CDR3: CASSPASASGNYTF. The CDR3 DNA follows: TGTGCCAGCAGCCCCGCCTCGGCCTCTGGTAACTACACCTTC.